This TCR beta chain came from a study of T cell repertoires in aging, cancer and after chemotherapy. Findings of the study overall: Untreated cancer patients had significantly lower blood TCR diversity than age-matched healthy donors.

Multiplex touch-down PCR with TRB-A/B primers amplified rearranged V-D-J TRB sequences. TCRdb recomputed calls from the multiplex PCR reads with MiXCR, one row per CDR3 protein. The data show over 6,500 distinct CDR3 sequences, roughly 20% seen once. TCR beta rearrangements were amplified from peripheral blood genomic DNA. This clonotype is medium-sized by share. Its antigen is currently unknown. CDR3 length: 14 amino acids. The germline CDR1 and CDR2 sequences are LNHDA and SQIVND (reference sequence). V trimming: 5 bases; J trimming: 8 bases; junction bases outside the gene matches: 6. The rearrangement joins TRBV19 to TRBJ1-2, with TRBD1 matching 12 bases. This receptor was identified in a human donor with a blood cancer. Sequenced: blood. The DNA of the CDR3 is TGTGCCAGTAGTGGGGGACAGGGGGCGTACGGCTACACCTTC. Its protein is CASSGGQGAYGYTF.